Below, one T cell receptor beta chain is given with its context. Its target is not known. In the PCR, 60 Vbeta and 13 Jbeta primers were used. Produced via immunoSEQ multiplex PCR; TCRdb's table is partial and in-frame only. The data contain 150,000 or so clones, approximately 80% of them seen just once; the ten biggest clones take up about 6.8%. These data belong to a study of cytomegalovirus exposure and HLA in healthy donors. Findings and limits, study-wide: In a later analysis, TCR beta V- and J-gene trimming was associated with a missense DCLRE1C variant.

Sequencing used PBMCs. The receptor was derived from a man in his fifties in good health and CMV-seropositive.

CDR3 protein: CASSLGQGYATNEKLFF. In DNA, the CDR3 is TGCGCCAGCAGCTTGGGACAGGGGTATGCAACTAATGAAAAACTGTTTTTT. This chain links TRBV5-1 with TRBJ1-4; 8 bases match TRBD1. The ends lost 0 bases at V and 0 bases at J; junction bases unmatched: 4. This CDR3 spans 17 amino acids. Germline V gene lookup returns CDR1 SGHRS and CDR2 YFSETQ. The full variable domain, with the rest looked up from reference TRBV5-1 and TRBJ1-4, is KAGVTQTPRYLIKTRGQQVTLSCSPISGHRSVSWYQQTPGQGLQFLFEYFSETQRNKGNFPGRFSGRQFSNSRSEMNVSTLELGDSALYLCASSLGQGYATNEKLFFGSGTQLSVL.